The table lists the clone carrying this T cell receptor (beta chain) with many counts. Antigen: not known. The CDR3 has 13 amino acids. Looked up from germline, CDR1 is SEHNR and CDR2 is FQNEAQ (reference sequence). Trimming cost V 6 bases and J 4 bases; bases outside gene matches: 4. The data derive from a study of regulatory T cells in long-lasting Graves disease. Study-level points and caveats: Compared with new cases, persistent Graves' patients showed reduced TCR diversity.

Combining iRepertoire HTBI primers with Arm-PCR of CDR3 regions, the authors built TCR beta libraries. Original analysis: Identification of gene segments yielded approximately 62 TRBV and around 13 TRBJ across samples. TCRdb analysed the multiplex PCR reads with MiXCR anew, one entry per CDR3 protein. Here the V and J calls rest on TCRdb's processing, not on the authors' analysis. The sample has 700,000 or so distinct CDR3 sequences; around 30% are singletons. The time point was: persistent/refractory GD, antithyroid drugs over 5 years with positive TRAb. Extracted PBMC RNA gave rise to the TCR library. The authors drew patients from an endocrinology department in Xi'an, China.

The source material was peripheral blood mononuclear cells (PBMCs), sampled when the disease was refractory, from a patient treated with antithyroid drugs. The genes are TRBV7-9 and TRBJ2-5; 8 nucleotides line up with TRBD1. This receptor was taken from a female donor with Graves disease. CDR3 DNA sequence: TGTGCCAGCAGTTCAGGGGGCACAGAGACCCAGTACTTC. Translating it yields CASSSGGTETQYF.